The T cell receptor beta chain described here comes from a study of T-cell reconstitution after alpha-beta-depleted transplantation in children. Broader study findings: A year had passed since transplant, and T-cell counts and diversity by then came mostly from newly produced T cells. It was reported that alpha-beta T cells came from several hundred expanded graft clones (about two months after transplant).

As regards this clonotype: Its antigen is not known.

Preparation of the TCRbeta library was carried out with unique molecular identifiers. TCRdb re-called the PCR reads with MiXCR, one entry per CDR3 protein. Seen here are almost 250,000 distinct CDR3 sequences, roughly 26% observed once, and the top ten hold about 2.5%. The V end was cut by 6 bases, the J end by 4 bases, with 11 bases between. This CDR3 comprises 12 residues. Per germline, CDR1 DFQATT and CDR2 SNEGSKA (reference sequence). The material was PBMCs, obtained before TCRalphabeta/CD19-depleted stem cell transplant. The receptor comes from a girl aged 2-10 years with Fanconi anemia, due to receive a stem cell transplant. This chain links TRBV20-1 with TRBJ2-3; D gene uncertain. CDR3 DNA sequence: TGCAGTGCGCCGTTCCGGGCAGATACGCAGTATTTT. Amino acid sequence: CSAPFRADTQYF.